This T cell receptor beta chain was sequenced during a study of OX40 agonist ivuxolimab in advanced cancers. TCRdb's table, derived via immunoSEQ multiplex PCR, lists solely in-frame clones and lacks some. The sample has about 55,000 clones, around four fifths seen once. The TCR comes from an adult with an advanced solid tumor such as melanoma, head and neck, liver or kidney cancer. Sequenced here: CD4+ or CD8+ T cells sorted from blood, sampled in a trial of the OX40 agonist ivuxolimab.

The CDR3 DNA sequence: TGTGCCAGCAGCCCACCGACAGAAGCGACAGATACGCAGTATTTT. This codes for CASSPPTEATDTQYF. The chain has TRBV5-4 and TRBJ2-3, with TRBD1 as a possible D gene (5 bases). From germline, CDR1 is SGHNT and CDR2 YYREEE (reference sequence). V lost 4 bases and J 3 bases, leaving 15 bases between the germline ends. CDR3 length equals 15 residues. Together with reference TRBV5-4 and TRBJ2-3, the CDR3 gives the full variable domain: ETGVTQSPTHLIKTRGQQVTLRCSSQSGHNTVSWYQQALGQGPQFIFQYYREEENGRGNFPPRFSGLQFPNYSSELNVNALELDDSALYLCASSPPTEATDTQYFGPGTRLTVL.